The 9 T cell receptor beta chains below all came from one sample that was sequenced in a study of beta chain features in type 1 diabetes. Since all of the isolated RNA was reverse transcribed, expressed TCRB transcripts were what got sequenced. The method was immunoSEQ multiplex PCR; TCRdb's version includes in-frame clones alone and lacks a portion of them. The sample shows under 200,000 clones, 7% to 10% of them seen only once. The specimen sequenced was central memory CD4+ T cells from blood. The source of these receptors is a woman aged 18-30 years in good health.

This clone showed up just a few times. The chain joins TRBV27 to TRBJ1-4, with 7 bases fitting TRBD1. This CDR3 has 15 residues. V gave up 5 bases and J gave up 7 bases; unmatched junction bases: 10. Germline CDR1 reads MNHEY; CDR2 reads SMNVEV (reference sequence). The CDR3 sequence is CASSRQGVLTEKLFF. The CDR3 region has the DNA TGTGCCAGCAGTCGCCAGGGGGTCCTGACTGAAAAACTGTTTTTT.

The rearrangement joins TRBV27 to TRBJ1-1; perhaps TRBD1 as D (5 bases). V lost 8 bases to trimming and J lost 7 bases, with 23 bases between them. Germline CDR1 MNHEY, CDR2 SMNVEV (reference sequence). The length of the CDR3 is 15 residues. CDR3 in DNA: TGTGCCAGCGCTTCCTTGAGCGGGGGGTTGAGTGAAGCTTTCTTT. Its protein is CASASLSGGLSEAFF.

This clone was counted only a few times. V is TRBV20-1 and J is TRBJ1-2; D is uncertain. Germline CDR1 and CDR2: DFQATT and SNEGSKA (reference sequence). Trimming took 6 bases from V and 5 from J, leaving 10 bases between them. The CDR3 sequence is 11 residues long. CDR3: CSAPRWYGYTF. CDR3 bases: TGCAGTGCCCCGAGATGGTATGGCTACACCTTC.

The chain combines TRBV9 with TRBJ1-2; 9 nucleotides match TRBD1. Germline V gives CDR1 SGDLS, CDR2 YYNGEE. The V and J ends lost 1 base and 6 bases, in that order; junction bases with no gene match: 1. This CDR3 has 13 residues. Here the CDR3 reads CASSVTGGHGYTF. CDR3 in DNA: TGTGCCAGCAGCGTAACAGGGGGCCATGGCTACACCTTC.

This clone was recorded many times. The chain joins TRBV6-1 to TRBJ2-3, with D maybe TRBD2 (6 bases). Between the trimmed V and J ends, which lost 4 bases and 6 bases, there was a span of 11 bases. The germline V gene encodes CDR1 MNHNS and CDR2 SASEGT. CDR3 length: 13 amino acids. DNA for the CDR3: TGTGCCAGCAGTGGGAGGGATCAGGATACGCAGTATTTT. Its translation is CASSGRDQDTQYF.

This clone was detected only a few times. This chain joins TRBV5-6 and TRBJ2-7, with D possibly matching TRBD1 (5 bases). There are 13 residues in the CDR3. CDR1 is SGHDT and CDR2 is YYEEEE in the germline V gene. V was shortened by 1 base and J by 4 bases, with 9 bases between the two germline ends. The CDR3 protein is CASSLWSGYEQYF. The CDR3 coding sequence is TGTGCCAGCAGCTTGTGGTCAGGGTACGAGCAGTACTTC.

This clone was picked up a small number of times. This chain uses TRBV5-4 with TRBJ2-5; TRBD1 aligns across 9 bases. The CDR3 runs 14 residues. Germline assignment: CDR1 SGHNT and CDR2 YYREEE (reference sequence). V lost 4 bases to trimming and J lost 2 bases; unmatched junction nucleotides: 3. The CDR3 DNA sequence: TGTGCCAGCAGCCAACAGGGGGCTCAAGAGACCCAGTACTTC. As protein: CASSQQGAQETQYF.

CDR3 DNA: TGTGCCTGGAGTGGTAAGATGGGACAGTCGTTGAACACTGAAGCTTTCTTT. As protein: CAWSGKMGQSLNTEAFF. V gene TRBV30 combines with J gene TRBJ1-1; 7 positions match TRBD1. CDR1 is GTSNPN and CDR2 is SVGIG in the germline V gene (reference sequence). Trimming cost V 1 base and J 0 bases; bases outside gene matches: 11. The CDR3 has 17 residues.

This clone showed up just a few times. The chain recombines TRBV7-2 with TRBJ2-1; 7 nucleotides line up with TRBD1. The V and J ends lost 4 bases and 7 bases, in that order; junction bases with no gene match: 1. Germline V gives CDR1 SGHTA, CDR2 FQGNSA. The CDR3 length is 12 residues. CDR3 amino acids: CASSSDRNEQFF. DNA for the CDR3: TGTGCCAGCAGCTCGGACAGGAATGAGCAGTTCTTC.